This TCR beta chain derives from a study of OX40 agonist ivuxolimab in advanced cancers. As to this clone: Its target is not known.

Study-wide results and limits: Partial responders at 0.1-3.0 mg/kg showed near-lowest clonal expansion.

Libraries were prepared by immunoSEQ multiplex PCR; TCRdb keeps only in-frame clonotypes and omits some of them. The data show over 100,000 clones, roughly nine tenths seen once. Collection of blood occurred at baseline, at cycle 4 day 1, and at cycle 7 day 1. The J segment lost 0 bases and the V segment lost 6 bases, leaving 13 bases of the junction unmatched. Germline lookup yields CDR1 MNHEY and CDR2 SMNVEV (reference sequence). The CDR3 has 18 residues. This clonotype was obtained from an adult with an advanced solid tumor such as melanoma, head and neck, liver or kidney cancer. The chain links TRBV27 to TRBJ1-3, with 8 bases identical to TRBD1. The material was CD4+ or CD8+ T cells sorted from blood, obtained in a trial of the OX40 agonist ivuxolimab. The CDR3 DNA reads TGTGCCAGCAGCCTCGCTCCCGGGACAGGAAGCTCTGGAAACACCATATATTTT. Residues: CASSLAPGTGSSGNTIYF.